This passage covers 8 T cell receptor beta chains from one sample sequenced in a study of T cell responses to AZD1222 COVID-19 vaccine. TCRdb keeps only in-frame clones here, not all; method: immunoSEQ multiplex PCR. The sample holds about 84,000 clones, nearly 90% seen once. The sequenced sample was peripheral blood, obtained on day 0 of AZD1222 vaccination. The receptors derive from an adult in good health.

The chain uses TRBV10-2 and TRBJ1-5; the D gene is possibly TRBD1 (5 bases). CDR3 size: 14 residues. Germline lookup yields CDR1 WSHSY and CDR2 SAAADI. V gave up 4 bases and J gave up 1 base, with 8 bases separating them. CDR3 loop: CASSAGSSNQPQHF. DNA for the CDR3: TGCGCCAGCAGTGCAGGGTCCAGCAATCAGCCCCAGCATTTT.

CDR3 DNA sequence: TGTGCCAGCTCACTAGCAGGGGAGCAGTACTTC. Translation: CASSLAGEQYF. This sequence joins TRBV18 and TRBJ2-7, with a possible D match to TRBD1 (5 bases). The CDR3 is 11 residues long. Trimming removed 4 bases from V and 7 bases from J, with 8 bases in between. Per the germline V gene, CDR1 is KGHSH and CDR2 is LQKENI. Based on the CDR3 plus reference TRBV18 and TRBJ2-7, the full variable domain is NAGVMQNPRHLVRRRGQEARLRCSPMKGHSHVYWYRQLPEEGLKFMVYLQKENIIDESGMPKERFSAEFPKEGPSILRIQQVVRGDSAAYFCASSLAGEQYFGPGTRLTVT.

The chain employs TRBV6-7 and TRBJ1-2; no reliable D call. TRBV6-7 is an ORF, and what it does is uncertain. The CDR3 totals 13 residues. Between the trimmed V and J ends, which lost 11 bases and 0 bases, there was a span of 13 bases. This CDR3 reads CADGGRSNYGYTF. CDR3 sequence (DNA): TGTGCCGACGGCGGGCGTTCTAACTATGGCTACACCTTC.

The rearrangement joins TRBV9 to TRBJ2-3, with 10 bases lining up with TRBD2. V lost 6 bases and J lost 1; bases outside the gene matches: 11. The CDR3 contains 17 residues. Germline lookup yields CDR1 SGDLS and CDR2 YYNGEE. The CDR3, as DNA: TGTGCCAGCACCGAGGGCGGGCTAGCGGGAGGCACAGATACGCAGTATTTT. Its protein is CASTEGGLAGGTDTQYF.

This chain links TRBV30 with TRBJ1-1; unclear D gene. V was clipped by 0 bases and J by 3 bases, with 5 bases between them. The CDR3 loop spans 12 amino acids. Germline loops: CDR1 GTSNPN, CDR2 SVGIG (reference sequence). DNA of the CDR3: TGTGCCTGGAGTGTAAGGCACACTGAAGCTTTCTTT. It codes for CAWSVRHTEAFF.

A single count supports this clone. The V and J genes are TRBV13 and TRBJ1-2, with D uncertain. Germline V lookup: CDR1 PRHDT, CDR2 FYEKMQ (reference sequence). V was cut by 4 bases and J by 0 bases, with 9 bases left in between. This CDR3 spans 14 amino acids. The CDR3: CASSYRTSNYGYTF. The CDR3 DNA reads TGTGCCAGCAGCTATCGAACCTCTAACTATGGCTACACCTTC.

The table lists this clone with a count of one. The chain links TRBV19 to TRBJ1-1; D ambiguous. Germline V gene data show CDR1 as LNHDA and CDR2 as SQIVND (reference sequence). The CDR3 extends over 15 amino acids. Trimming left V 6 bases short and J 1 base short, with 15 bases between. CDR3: CASRRGGPPNTEAFF. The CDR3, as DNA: TGTGCCAGTAGGCGAGGAGGGCCCCCGAACACTGAAGCTTTCTTT.

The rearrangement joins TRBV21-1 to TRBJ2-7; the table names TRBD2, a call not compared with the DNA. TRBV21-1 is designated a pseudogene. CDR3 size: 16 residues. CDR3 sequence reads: CASSRTGLAGSYEQYF. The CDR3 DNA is TGTGCCAGCAGCAGAACTGGACTAGCGGGCTCATACGAGCAGTACTTC.